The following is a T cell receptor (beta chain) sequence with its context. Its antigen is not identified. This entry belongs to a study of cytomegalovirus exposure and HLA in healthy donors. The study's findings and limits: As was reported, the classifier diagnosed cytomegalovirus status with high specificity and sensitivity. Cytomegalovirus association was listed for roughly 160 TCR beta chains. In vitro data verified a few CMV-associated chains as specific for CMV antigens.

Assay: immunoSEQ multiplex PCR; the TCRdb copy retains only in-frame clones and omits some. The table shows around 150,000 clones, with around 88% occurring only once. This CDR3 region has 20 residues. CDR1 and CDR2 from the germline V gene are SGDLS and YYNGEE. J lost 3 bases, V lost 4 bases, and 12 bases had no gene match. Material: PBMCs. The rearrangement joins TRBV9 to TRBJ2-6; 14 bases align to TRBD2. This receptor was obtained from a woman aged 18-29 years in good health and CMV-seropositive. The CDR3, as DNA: TGTGCCAGCAGCCCAACGACCGGGACTAGCGGGAGTGGTGGGGCCAACGTCCTGACTTTC. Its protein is CASSPTTGTSGSGGANVLTF.